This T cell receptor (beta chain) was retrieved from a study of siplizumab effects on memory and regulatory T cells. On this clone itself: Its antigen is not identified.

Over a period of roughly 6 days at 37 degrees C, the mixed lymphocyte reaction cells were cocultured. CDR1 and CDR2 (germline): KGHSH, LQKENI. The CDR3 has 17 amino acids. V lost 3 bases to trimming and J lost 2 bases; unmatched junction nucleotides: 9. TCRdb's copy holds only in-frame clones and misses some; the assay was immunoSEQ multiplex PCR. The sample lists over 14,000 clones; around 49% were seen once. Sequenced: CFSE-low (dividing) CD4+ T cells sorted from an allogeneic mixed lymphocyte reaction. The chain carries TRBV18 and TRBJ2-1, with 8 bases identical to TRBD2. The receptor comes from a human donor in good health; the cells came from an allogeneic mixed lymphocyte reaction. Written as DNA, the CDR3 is TGTGCCAGCTCACCCCGGACCGGGACTAGAACCTACAATGAGCAGTTCTTC. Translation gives CASSPRTGTRTYNEQFF.